This paragraph covers one TCR beta chain sequence. This sequence may be a read error, since a much larger clone differs from it by one base. These data originate in a study of patients and donors after allogeneic stem cell transplantation. TCRdb recomputed calls from the RT-PCR reads with MiXCR, one row per CDR3 protein. Among approximately 250,000 distinct CDR3 sequences listed, 11% to 15% were seen once. The germline CDR1 and CDR2 sequences are SGDLS and YYNGEE. With 0 bases clipped from V and 7 bases from J, the junction kept 1 base outside the gene matches. CDR3 length: 15 residues. The sequence was collected from a human donor who was either an allogeneic HSCT recipient or a stem cell or donor lymphocyte infusion donor (not recorded which). It is not recorded whose cells these are; they may come from a transplant donor. The rearrangement joins TRBV9 to TRBJ1-6, with 10 nucleotides matching TRBD1. The sample comprised blood, either unsorted or a sorted T cell fraction (not recorded which). The CDR3 loop reads CASSVEGQGNSPLHF. DNA for the CDR3: TGTGCCAGCAGCGTAGAGGGACAGGGGAATTCACCCCTCCACTTT.